Shown below are 3 T cell receptor beta chains from a single sample sequenced in a study of T-cell reconstitution after alpha-beta-depleted transplantation in children (dated by TCRdb to 2016 to 2018). The treatment or condition label, as the study defines it: allogeneic hematopoietic cell transplantation with graft depleted of TCRalphabeta T cells and CD19 B cells. Library preparation used PCR. The reads were generated on an Illumina HiSeq 2500. TCR library preparation used molecular barcoding, with unique molecular identifiers applied to normalize quantification of the TCRbeta repertoire. TCRdb applied fastp at Q25 and MiXCR to the public reads, then kept only in-frame beta chains. All rows with the same CDR3 protein become a single entry with the most common DNA and genes. The sample yields about 980,000 distinct CDR3 sequences; 25% to 35% were counted once. Clones ranked in the top ten supply around 30% of the sample.

The sequences come from PBMCs, mostly from graft donor cells, collected 360 days after TCRalphabeta/CD19-depleted stem cell transplant. These receptors were obtained from a boy younger than two who had a stem cell transplant for SCID, so the T cells may come from the graft donor.

This clonotype appeared a few times. This chain uses TRBV4-2 with TRBJ2-2, with D possibly matching TRBD2 (5 bases). Trimming took 2 bases from V and 4 from J, leaving 11 bases between them. Germline values: CDR1 LGHNA, CDR2 YNFKEQ. CDR3 length equals 15 residues. The CDR3 sequence is CASSQSGLFTGELFF. CDR3 DNA: TGTGCCAGCAGCCAATCGGGGTTATTCACCGGGGAGCTGTTTTTT.

The V call is TRBV20-1, the J call TRBJ2-1; perhaps TRBD1 as D (6 bases). Trimming removed 0 bases at V and 8 bases at J, with 14 bases between. This CDR3 has 14 residues. Per germline, CDR1 DFQATT and CDR2 SNEGSKA (reference sequence). The chain's CDR3 is CSARDHPRGYEQFF. The CDR3 region has the DNA TGCAGTGCTAGAGATCATCCCAGGGGCTATGAGCAGTTCTTC.

The table lists this clonotype with a few counts. The chain combines TRBV12-3 or TRBV12-4 with TRBJ2-1; D unresolved. The CDR3 length is 15 residues. With 3 bases removed from V and 4 bases from J, the gap between germline ends came to 13 bases. CDR3 protein: CASSFRVWAYNEQFF. In DNA, the CDR3 is TGTGCCAGCAGTTTCCGGGTCTGGGCTTACAATGAGCAGTTCTTC.